This passage covers 19 T cell receptor beta chains from one sample sequenced in a study of post-analysis software for immune sequencing data (dated by TCRdb to between 2014 and 2017). Points the paper makes about the study in general: Significantly higher frequencies in patients than in controls were found for roughly 5 TRBV segments, including TRBV5-6, TRBV5-1 and TRBV20-1.

Receptor amplification or capture employed PCR. The sequencing machine was an Illumina HiSeq 2500. To reduce PCR and sequencing biases, unique molecular identifiers were incorporated into the TCR beta cDNA libraries. TCRdb reprocessing: public reads trimmed at Q25 with fastp, clones called with MiXCR, in-frame beta chains kept. Merged by CDR3 protein, the rows form single entries marked with the most common genes and DNA. Within this sample are approximately 730,000 distinct CDR3 sequences, with 46% of them counted one time only. The ten largest clones capture over 4.5% of the sample. Antigens of these TCRs are unknown. The sequenced sample was blood. The receptors were gathered from a girl aged 10-17 years with multiple sclerosis.

V gene TRBV7-2 combines with J gene TRBJ2-7; D possibly matches TRBD1 or TRBD2 (5 bases each). From germline, CDR1 is SGHTA and CDR2 FQGNSA. This CDR3 is built from 15 residues. V gave up 5 bases and J gave up 6 bases, with 20 bases separating them. CDR3 in amino acids: CASSQPGPQRSEQYF. In DNA form, the CDR3 reads TGTGCCAGCAGCCAACCGGGACCCCAAAGAAGCGAGCAGTACTTC.

A word on this clonotype: A read error is likely, as this CDR3 ends without the conserved phenylalanine or tryptophan. For the CDR3, the DNA is TGCAGCGTTGAGGGCGACCGGGACAGGGGGGCCTACGAGCAGTACTCC. Its protein product is CSVEGDRDRGAYEQYS. V and J are TRBV29-1 and TRBJ2-7; 11 bases align to TRBD1. This CDR3 has 16 amino acids. Germline trimming cut 3 bases from V and 2 bases from J; bases unmatched to any gene: 9. Germline V gives CDR1 SQVTM, CDR2 ANQGSEA.

This chain's CDR3 is CASSLSDLKNIQYF. CDR3 DNA: TGCGCCAGCAGCTTGTCGGACCTTAAAAACATTCAGTACTTC. The chain is built from TRBV5-1 and TRBJ2-4; no clear D gene. CDR1 and CDR2 from the germline V gene are SGHRS and YFSETQ. The V end was cut by 1 base, the J end by 4 bases, with 9 bases between. There are 14 residues in the CDR3.

The genes are TRBV12-3 or TRBV12-4 and TRBJ1-1; no clear D. CDR3 size: 12 residues. V gave up 7 bases and J gave up 6 bases, with 12 bases separating them. Here the CDR3 DNA reads TGTGCCAGCACCCTTGGAGGGTCTGAAGCTTTCTTT. Translation gives CASTLGGSEAFF.

Only one count was recorded for this clonotype. The genes are TRBV7-3 and TRBJ2-1; the D is unclear. Germline lookup yields CDR1 SGHTA and CDR2 FQGTGA. The CDR3 length is 18 residues. The V end was cut by 0 bases, the J end by 2 bases, with 17 bases between. In nucleotides, the CDR3 is TGTGCCAGCAGCTTAACGTTCCAAGGTCGATCCACCTACAATGAGCAGTTCTTC. Translated: CASSLTFQGRSTYNEQFF. The full variable domain, its missing parts supplied by reference TRBV7-3 and TRBJ2-1, is GAGVSQTPSNKVTEKGKYVELRCDPISGHTALYWYRQSLGQGPEFLIYFQGTGAADDSGLPNDRFFAVRPEGSVSTLKIQRTERGDSAVYLCASSLTFQGRSTYNEQFFGPGTRLTVL.

The chain has TRBV9 and TRBJ2-1; 14 nucleotides align to TRBD2. The CDR3 consists of 19 residues. The V segment lost 0 bases and the J segment 5 bases; nucleotides outside the gene matches: 10. The germline gives CDR1 SGDLS, CDR2 YYNGEE. The CDR3 DNA reads as TGTGCCAGCAGCGTAGTGGGACTAGCGGGAGCCGGAGTGAACAATGAGCAGTTCTTC. It codes for CASSVVGLAGAGVNNEQFF.

This clonotype was seen a few times. J is TRBJ2-1 and V is TRBV25-1, with TRBD2 identical over 7 bases. The CDR3 has 13 amino acids. After removal of 8 bases from V and 3 bases from J, the junction contained 4 bases not matched to a gene. The germline CDR1 and CDR2 sequences are MGHDK and SYGVNS. As DNA, the CDR3 is TGTGCCAGCGGGGGGGATCTCTACAATGAGCAGTTCTTC. It yields the protein CASGGDLYNEQFF.

This clonotype has just a few counts. The V call is TRBV11-2, the J call TRBJ2-1; 7 bases line up with TRBD2. V lost 2 bases to trimming and J lost 8 bases; unmatched junction nucleotides: 9. The germline V gene has CDR1 SGHAT and CDR2 FQNNGV. CDR3 length equals 15 residues. The CDR3 here is CASSLLSPSGDEQFF. Here the CDR3 DNA reads TGTGCCAGCAGCTTACTTTCTCCTAGCGGCGATGAGCAGTTCTTC.

The chain carries TRBV14 and TRBJ2-1; D unresolved. The V gene lost 4 bases and the J gene lost 0 bases, with 13 bases spanning the gap. CDR3 length: 16 residues. Germline CDR1 reads SGHDN; CDR2 reads FVKESK. CDR3 loop: CASSLKLESSYNEQFF. The CDR3 DNA reads as TGTGCCAGCAGCCTTAAGCTAGAAAGCTCCTACAATGAGCAGTTCTTC.

This clonotype was observed a few times. Here the CDR3 reads CASSILDIKSVQYF. The CDR3 bases are TGTGCCAGCAGTATCCTGGACATCAAGTCGGTTCAGTACTTC. The chain is built from TRBV12-3 or TRBV12-4 and TRBJ2-4, with a tentative D call TRBD1 (5 bases). The CDR3 runs 14 residues. The V and J ends lost 5 bases and 11 bases respectively, with 19 bases between them.

The table lists this clonotype with a few counts. This chain uses TRBV12-3 or TRBV12-4 with TRBJ1-1, with TRBD1 identical over 8 bases. With V trimmed by 5 bases and J by 3 bases, 5 bases remained unmatched. The CDR3 runs to 14 residues. The CDR3 DNA reads as TGTGCCAGCAGTCTCAGGGGGCTGGACACTGAAGCTTTCTTT. Its translation: CASSLRGLDTEAFF.

V gene TRBV14 combines with J gene TRBJ2-2; the match to TRBD2 covers 8 bases. The CDR3 loop spans 16 amino acids. CDR1 is SGHDN, CDR2 FVKESK, per germline. V was pared by 4 bases and J by 1 base, with 5 bases of the junction left unmatched. The CDR3 DNA reads as TGTGCCAGCAGCCCTTTAGCGGGGTTGAACACCGGGGAGCTGTTTTTT. Its protein is CASSPLAGLNTGELFF.

This clonotype was recorded a few times. The gene calls are TRBV10-3 and TRBJ2-4, with 8 bases matching TRBD1. The CDR3 covers 13 residues. Germline V gives CDR1 ENHRY, CDR2 SYGVKD. V lost 11 bases, J lost 6 bases, and 9 bases stayed unmatched. CDR3 protein: CAAWAGGRNIQYF. CDR3 nucleotides: TGTGCCGCGTGGGCAGGGGGCAGAAACATTCAGTACTTC.

The rearrangement uses TRBV7-9 and TRBJ1-2, with a weak D call TRBD1 (5 bases). The germline CDR1 and CDR2 sequences are SEHNR and FQNEAQ (reference sequence). The CDR3 has 14 residues. V was clipped by 5 bases and J by 0 bases, with 10 bases between them. The DNA of the CDR3 is TGTGCCAGCAGCGAAGGGGTAGCTAACTATGGCTACACCTTC. Translation gives CASSEGVANYGYTF.

The CDR3 protein is CSASKRASTDTQYF. CDR3 nucleotide sequence: TGCAGTGCTAGTAAGCGGGCTAGCACAGATACGCAGTATTTT. The chain is built from TRBV20-1 and TRBJ2-3; D is possibly TRBD2 (6 bases). The germline CDR1 and CDR2 sequences are DFQATT and SNEGSKA (reference sequence). This CDR3 is built from 14 residues. V gave up 3 bases and J gave up 0 bases, with 10 bases separating them.

This clonotype was detected a few times. The rearrangement joins TRBV27 to TRBJ2-7; no clear D gene. This CDR3 has 14 amino acids. V was clipped by 1 base and J by 5 bases, with 12 bases between them. CDR1 MNHEY and CDR2 SMNVEV come from the germline V gene (reference sequence). The CDR3 spells CASSLFKTGDEQYF. Here the CDR3 DNA reads TGTGCCAGCAGTTTATTCAAAACCGGCGACGAGCAGTACTTC.

This clonotype has a handful of counts. This sequence joins TRBV20-1 and TRBJ2-7; D could derive from TRBD1 or TRBD2 (5 bases each). Trimming took off 2 bases at V and 0 bases at J, with 11 bases between the two ends. The CDR3 has 14 residues. From germline, CDR1 is DFQATT and CDR2 SNEGSKA (reference sequence). CDR3 region: CSARNFGTSYEQYF. The CDR3 DNA reads TGCAGTGCTAGAAACTTCGGGACCTCCTACGAGCAGTACTTC.

The chain is built from TRBV5-1 and TRBJ2-1; D might be TRBD1 or TRBD2, each matching 5 bases. V lost 2 bases to trimming and J lost 0 bases, with 12 bases between them. The CDR3 runs to 16 residues. From germline, CDR1 is SGHRS and CDR2 YFSETQ. The CDR3 region has the DNA TGCGCCAGCAGCTTAACGGGGCTCAGCTCCTACAATGAGCAGTTCTTC. Protein product: CASSLTGLSSYNEQFF.

This clonotype turned up a few times. V and J are TRBV7-2 and TRBJ2-5; TRBD2 aligns across 9 bases. The CDR3 runs 13 residues. Looked up from germline, CDR1 is SGHTA and CDR2 is FQGNSA. V lost 6 bases and J lost 5; bases outside the gene matches: 4. The chain's CDR3 is CASRIAGAETQYF. The CDR3 DNA reads as TGTGCCAGCAGAATAGCGGGAGCCGAGACCCAGTACTTC.